One T cell receptor beta chain is described in this entry. Its antigen target is currently unknown. No base-level quality is on record; no much larger clone is a single base apart. This record comes from a study of T cell responses to AZD1222 COVID-19 vaccine (dated by TCRdb to the early 2020s). As for the study more broadly: Because spike-specific TCR depth and breadth did not differ between the two schedules, AZD1222 recipients who got a second dose at roughly 4 weeks were pooled with those who got a second dose at roughly 12 weeks. A total of 240 or so trial participants underwent TCR sequencing, of whom about 210 had received two doses of AZD1222 and approximately 25 had received two doses of the MenACWY control vaccine. Trial participants were enrolled by age into subgroups of 18-55, 56-69 and 70-plus years, and around 140, 26 and 57 TCR-sequenced participants, respectively, were included in these subgroups. What the study reported, not specific to this receptor: Most participants were white British and females outnumbered males, and the authors suggested that clonal diversity may have been underestimated. In the small 56-69-year group, the increase in depth fell short of significance, most likely because of low power. Epitopes outside the regions mutated in the B.1.351 and B.1.1.7 variants were reportedly recognized by nearly half of the unique spike-specific TCRs. The vaccine-associated CD4 TCRs covered the entire spike protein, and the dominant responses fell in regions 160-218 and 743-854. After two AZD1222 doses, both the breadth and the depth of spike-specific TCRs were significantly higher than at day 0 and than in MenACWY recipients. Conclusions about previously exposed vaccinees were limited because only six AZD1222 recipients were SARS-CoV-2 seropositive at baseline. Because no samples from the day 14 peak response were available, repertoires could be characterized only after the peak T cell response.

The time point label for this specimen denotes: baseline before first vaccination. Vaccinee samples came from UK trials COV001 and COV002, including a single-blind randomized controlled phase 2/3 trial of AZD1222 (ChAdOx1 nCoV-19) in healthy adults. For TCRbeta chain sequencing, PBMC samples from trial participants were taken at day 0 and at day 28 after the second dose. The CDR3 regions of human TCRbeta chains were analyzed by immunosequencing. Turning to the authors' computational methods: Repertoire TCRs were matched against a reference library of SARS-CoV-2-specific TCRs generated with the MIRA antigen-specificity platform. Breadth meant the fraction of unique TCRs that were SARS-CoV-2-associated, whereas depth meant the fraction of total T cells that were SARS-CoV-2-associated. Using the MIRA data, every spike-specific TCR was mapped to the spike region that the TCR reacted to and assigned to either a CD4 or a CD8 class. Log10-transformed breadth and depth values were compared by one-way ANOVA with Sidak's multiple comparisons tests. The table was pulled from immuneACCESS by TCRdb, which kept in-frame rearrangements only. Such tables lose some clones; where checked, under half of the loss comes from unresolved V genes, and the rest has no known cause. V and J calls and clone size come straight from that table; D and trimming were deduced from the DNA. The sample records some 190,000 clones, roughly nine tenths of which are singletons. 6.5% to 8.5% of the sample is held by the ten biggest clonotypes.

The source material was peripheral blood, sampled on day 0 of AZD1222 vaccination. This TCR derives from an adult in good health.

The nucleotide sequence is given as TGTGCCACCAGTGAGCGGAATGAGCAGTTCTTC. Its protein reads: CATSERNEQFF. The sequence links TRBV24-1 to TRBJ2-1; the D gene remains uncertain. The germline V gene supplies CDR1 KGHDR and CDR2 SFDVKD. V is reduced by 4 bases and J by 7 bases, leaving a spacing of 4 bases between them. The CDR3 measures 11 amino acids from cysteine to phenylalanine. Only the CDR3 portion is preserved as DNA: 33 bases, with reading frame beginning at the first base.